This T cell receptor beta chain derives from a study of T cell changes during pregnancy in multiple sclerosis. Assay: immunoSEQ multiplex PCR; the TCRdb copy retains only in-frame clones and omits some. The table has about 60,000 clones, 90% to 95% seen once. This clone was counted once. CDR3 size: 15 residues. Germline loops: CDR1 MNHEY, CDR2 SMNVEV (reference sequence). The ends lost 0 bases at V and 3 bases at J; junction bases unmatched: 5. This receptor was identified in a female donor with multiple sclerosis, enrolled in a pregnancy study. Sample: CD8+ T cells from peripheral blood mononuclear cells, taken in the second trimester of pregnancy. The V and J genes are TRBV27 and TRBJ2-7; 7 nucleotides line up with TRBD1. CDR3 amino acids: CASSLSGTVFYEQYF. The CDR3 bases are TGTGCCAGCAGTTTATCCGGGACAGTCTTCTACGAGCAGTACTTC.